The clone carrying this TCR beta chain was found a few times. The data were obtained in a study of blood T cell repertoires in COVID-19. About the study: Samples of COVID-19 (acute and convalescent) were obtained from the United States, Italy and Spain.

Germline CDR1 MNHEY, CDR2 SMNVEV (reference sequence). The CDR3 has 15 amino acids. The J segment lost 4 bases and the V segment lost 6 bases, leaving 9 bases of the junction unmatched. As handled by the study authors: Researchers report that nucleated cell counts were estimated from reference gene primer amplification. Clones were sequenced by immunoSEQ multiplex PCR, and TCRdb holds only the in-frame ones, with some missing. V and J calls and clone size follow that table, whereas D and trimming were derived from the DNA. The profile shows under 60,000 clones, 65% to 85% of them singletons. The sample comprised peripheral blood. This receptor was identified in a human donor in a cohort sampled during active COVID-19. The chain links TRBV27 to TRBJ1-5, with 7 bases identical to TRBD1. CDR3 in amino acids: CASSLGQDPNQPQHF. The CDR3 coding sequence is TGTGCCAGCAGCCTAGGACAGGACCCGAATCAGCCCCAGCATTTT.